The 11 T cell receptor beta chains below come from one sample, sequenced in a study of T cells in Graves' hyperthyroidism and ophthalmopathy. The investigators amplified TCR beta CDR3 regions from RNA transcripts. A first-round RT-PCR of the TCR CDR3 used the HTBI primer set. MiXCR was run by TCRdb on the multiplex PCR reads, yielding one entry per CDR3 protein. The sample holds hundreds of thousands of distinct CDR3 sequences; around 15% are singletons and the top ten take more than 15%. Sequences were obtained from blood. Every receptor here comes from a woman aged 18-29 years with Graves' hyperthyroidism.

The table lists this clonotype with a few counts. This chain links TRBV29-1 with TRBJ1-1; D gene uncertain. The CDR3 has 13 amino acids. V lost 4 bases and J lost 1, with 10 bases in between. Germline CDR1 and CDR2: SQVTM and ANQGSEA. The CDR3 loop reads CSVVSFPNTEAFF. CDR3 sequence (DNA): TGCAGCGTTGTATCTTTTCCGAACACTGAAGCTTTCTTT.

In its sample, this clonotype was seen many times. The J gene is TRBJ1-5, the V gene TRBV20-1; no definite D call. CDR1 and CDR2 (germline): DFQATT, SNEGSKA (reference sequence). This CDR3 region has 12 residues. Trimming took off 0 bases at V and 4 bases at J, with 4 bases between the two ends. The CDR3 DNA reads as TGCAGTGCTAGAGATCTAAATCAGCCCCAGCATTTT. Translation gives CSARDLNQPQHF.

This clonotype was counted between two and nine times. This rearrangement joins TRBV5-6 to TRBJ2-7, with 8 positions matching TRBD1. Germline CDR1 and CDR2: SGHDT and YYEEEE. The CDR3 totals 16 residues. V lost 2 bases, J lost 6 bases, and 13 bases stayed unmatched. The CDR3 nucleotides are TGTGCCAGCAGCTTAGGGGACAGGTACAGGCGTACCGAGCAGTACTTC. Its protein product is CASSLGDRYRRTEQYF.

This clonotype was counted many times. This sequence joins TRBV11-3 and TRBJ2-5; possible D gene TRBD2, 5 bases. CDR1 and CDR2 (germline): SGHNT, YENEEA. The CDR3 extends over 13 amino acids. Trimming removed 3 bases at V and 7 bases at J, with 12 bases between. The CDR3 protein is CASSFGDWGTQYF. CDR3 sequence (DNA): TGTGCCAGCAGCTTCGGGGATTGGGGGACCCAGTACTTC.

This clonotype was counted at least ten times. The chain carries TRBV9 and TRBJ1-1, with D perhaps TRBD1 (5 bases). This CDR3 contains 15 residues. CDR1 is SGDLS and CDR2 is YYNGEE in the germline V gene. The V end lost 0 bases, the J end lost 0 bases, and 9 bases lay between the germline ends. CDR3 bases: TGTGCCAGCAGCGTAGGGGGGATATTGAACACTGAAGCTTTCTTT. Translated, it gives CASSVGGILNTEAFF.

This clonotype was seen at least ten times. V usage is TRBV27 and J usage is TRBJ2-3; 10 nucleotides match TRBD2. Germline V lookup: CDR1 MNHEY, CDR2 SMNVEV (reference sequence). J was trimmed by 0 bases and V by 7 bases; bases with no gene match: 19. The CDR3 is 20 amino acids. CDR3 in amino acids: CASIGRSGGALTLSTDTQYF. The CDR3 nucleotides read TGTGCCAGCATAGGGCGCAGCGGGGGGGCGTTAACCCTTAGCACAGATACGCAGTATTTT.

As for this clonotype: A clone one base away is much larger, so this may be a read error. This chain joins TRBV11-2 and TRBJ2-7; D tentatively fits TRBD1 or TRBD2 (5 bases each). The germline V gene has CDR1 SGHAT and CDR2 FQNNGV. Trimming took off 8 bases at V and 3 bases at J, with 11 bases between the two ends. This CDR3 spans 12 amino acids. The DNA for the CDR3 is TGTGCCAGCGGGGCGACTAACTACGAGCAGTACTTC. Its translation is CASGATNYEQYF.

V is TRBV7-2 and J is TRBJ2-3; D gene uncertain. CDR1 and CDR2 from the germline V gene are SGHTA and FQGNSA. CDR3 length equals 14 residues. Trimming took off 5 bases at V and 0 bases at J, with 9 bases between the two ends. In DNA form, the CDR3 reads TGTGCCAGCAGCGTCAGTCCTAGCACAGATACGCAGTATTTT. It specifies CASSVSPSTDTQYF.

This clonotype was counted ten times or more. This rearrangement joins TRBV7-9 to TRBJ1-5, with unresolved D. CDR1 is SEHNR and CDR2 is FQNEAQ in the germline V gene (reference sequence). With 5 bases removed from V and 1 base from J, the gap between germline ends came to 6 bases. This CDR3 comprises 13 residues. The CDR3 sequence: CASSPLSNQPQHF. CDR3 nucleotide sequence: TGTGCCAGCAGCCCACTAAGCAATCAGCCCCAGCATTTT.

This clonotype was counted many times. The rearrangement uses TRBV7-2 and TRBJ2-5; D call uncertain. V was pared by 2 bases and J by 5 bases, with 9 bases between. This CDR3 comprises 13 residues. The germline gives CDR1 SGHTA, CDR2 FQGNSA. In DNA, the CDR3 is TGTGCCAGCAGCTTAAGGTCCCAGGAGACCCAGTACTTC. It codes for CASSLRSQETQYF.

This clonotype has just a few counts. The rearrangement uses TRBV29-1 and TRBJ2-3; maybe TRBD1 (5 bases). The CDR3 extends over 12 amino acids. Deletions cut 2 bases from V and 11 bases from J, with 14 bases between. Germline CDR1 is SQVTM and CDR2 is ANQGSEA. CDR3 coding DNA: TGCAGCGTTGAATTTGAAGGGGTGGTGCAGTATTTT. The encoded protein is CSVEFEGVVQYF.